The clone carrying this TCR beta chain was observed a handful of times. Its antigen is as yet unknown. Isolated RNA was reverse transcribed in full, so expressed TCRB transcripts were sequenced. This table comes from immunoSEQ multiplex PCR, and its TCRdb copy is limited to in-frame clones, with some not included. Here the sample spans hundreds of thousands of clones, 13% being singletons. The data were obtained in a study of beta chain features in type 1 diabetes. Whole-study results and caveats: Moderate but significant shortening of TCRB CDR3s was recorded in all four CD4+ subsets from Type 1 diabetes patients. The cDNA sequencing approach could over-represent high-TCR-expressing cells. PCR might favor shorter templates, equally in patients and controls. A pattern of fewer insertions and more deletions at VDJ junctions was seen in type 1 diabetes patients.

This CDR3 spans 18 amino acids. Between the trimmed V and J ends, which lost 5 bases and 0 bases, there was a span of 20 bases. Germline V gene sequence: CDR1 KGHSH, CDR2 LQKENI. Stem cell-like memory, regulatory, central memory and naive CD4+ cells were sorted via CD45RO/CCR7/CD25/CD127/CD95/CD27. The receptor's source is a young man with type 1 diabetes. The rearrangement joins TRBV18 to TRBJ2-1; D may be TRBD1 (6 bases). Material: naive CD4+ T cells from blood. CDR3 residues: CASSESRTGQYSYNEQFF. For the CDR3, the DNA is TGTGCCAGCTCAGAGAGTCGGACCGGACAGTACTCCTACAATGAGCAGTTCTTC.